Listed below are T cell receptor beta chains from one sample, sequenced in a study of blood T cell repertoires in COVID-19. The repertoire was sequenced with immunoSEQ multiplex PCR; TCRdb's copy has only in-frame clones and lacks some. The sample has more than 120,000 clones, about 90% seen once. Sequenced input: peripheral blood. The receptors were sampled from a man aged 50-60 years who had recovered from COVID-19. Each CDR3 is given with its conserved first and last residue. The order of the fields is J gene, V gene, D gene, clone size, CDR3 DNA, CDR3 protein. A D gene is named only where the DNA matches it firmly. Not every row has a clone size; where given, it reads once, few, many or a size class.

TRBJ2-1 TRBV7-9 TRBD2 . TGTGCCAGCAGCTTATCCGCTCTAGCGGGGGGGCATGAGCAGTTCTTC CASSLSALAGGHEQFF
TRBJ1-1 TRBV12-3/TRBV12-4 . . TGTGCCAGCAGTTTAGTCTTGAACACTGAAGCTTTCTTT CASSLVLNTEAFF
TRBJ2-7 TRBV6-2/TRBV6-3 . . TGTGCCAGCAGTCCGAAGTTAACAGGGATCTCCTACGAGCAGTACTTC CASSPKLTGISYEQYF
TRBJ1-1 TRBV6-5 . . TGTGCCACTCGTTCGACAGGGAACACTGAAGCTTTCTTT CATRSTGNTEAFF
TRBJ2-7 TRBV23-1 TRBD1 . TGCGCCAGCAGTCCCCTTCCCGGGACAGGGAAATACGAGCAGTACTTC CASSPLPGTGKYEQYF
TRBJ1-5 TRBV30 TRBD1 . TGTGCCTGGAGGGGGACAGGGGGAAATCAGCCCCAGCATTTT CAWRGTGGNQPQHF
TRBJ2-3 TRBV5-4 . . TGTGCCAGCAGCTTACAGGGGGGGGGAGATACGCAGTATTTT CASSLQGGGDTQYF
TRBJ1-4 TRBV4-3 . . TGCGCCAGCAGCCAGCCTTTATCCGAGCTGTTTTTT CASSQPLSELFF
TRBJ1-3 TRBV4-3 TRBD1 many TGCGCCAGCAGCCAAGATCACCACAGGGGGACCTCTGGAAACACCATATATTTT CASSQDHHRGTSGNTIYF
TRBJ1-4 TRBV7-9 TRBD1 . TGTGCCAGCAGCTTAGATGGACAGGGGGAAGAAAAACTGTTTTTT CASSLDGQGEEKLFF
TRBJ2-7 TRBV6-2/TRBV6-3 TRBD1 . TGTGCCAGCAGTTTGGGACAGGGCCGCGAGCAGTACTTC CASSLGQGREQYF
TRBJ1-6 TRBV4-3 . once TGCGCCAGCAGCCAAGATTCGGACAGCTATTCACCCCTCCACTTT CASSQDSDSYSPLHF
TRBJ2-5 TRBV9 . . TGTGCCAGCAGCGTAGTAGAAGAGACCCAGTACTTC CASSVVEETQYF
TRBJ2-3 TRBV6-1 . . TGTGCCAGCACAACCCGGGGGGCCCCCACAGATACGCAGTATTTT CASTTRGAPTDTQYF
TRBJ1-2 TRBV5-1 TRBD1 . TGCGCCAGCAGCCCGACTGCAGGGGGCAGTGATGGCTACACCTTC CASSPTAGGSDGYTF
TRBJ1-1 TRBV18 . few TGTGCCAGCTCACAAACAGGTTCGAACACTGAAGCTTTCTTT CASSQTGSNTEAFF
TRBJ1-1 TRBV5-1 . . TGCGCCAGCAGCATTTCAGGACAGATGAACACTGAAGCTTTCTTT CASSISGQMNTEAFF
TRBJ1-5 TRBV9 . . TGTGCCAGCAGCGAGGGAGAGGGTAGCAATCAGCCCCAGCATTTT CASSEGEGSNQPQHF
TRBJ1-2 TRBV6-6 . . TGTGCCAGCAGTTATGTCGACAGCTATGGCTACACCTTC CASSYVDSYGYTF
TRBJ2-2 TRBV10-1 TRBD1 . TGCGCCAGCATGGTTTCCCGGGACAGGGGTACCGGGGAGCTGTTTTTT CASMVSRDRGTGELFF
TRBJ2-7 TRBV7-9 TRBD1 . TGTGCCAGCAGCTTGACAGGGTTCTACGAGCAGTACTTC CASSLTGFYEQYF
TRBJ1-2 TRBV27 TRBD1 . TGTGCCAGCAGTTTATCTTGGCAGGGGGATGGCTACACCTTC CASSLSWQGDGYTF
TRBJ2-3 TRBV2 . . TGTGCCAGCAGTGAGAGGCAATCTAGCACAGATACGCAGTATTTT CASSERQSSTDTQYF
TRBJ1-4 TRBV4-2 . . . CASSQDFGEGGEKLFF
TRBJ1-1 TRBV4-3 . . TGCGCCAGCAGCCAAGATCTCAGGGTCACCACTGAAGCTTTCTTT CASSQDLRVTTEAFF
TRBJ2-7 TRBV3-1/TRBV3-2 . few TGTGCCAGCAGCCAAGATTTACACTACGAGCAGTACTTC CASSQDLHYEQYF
TRBJ1-1 TRBV9 . once TGTGCCAGCAGCTCTCCTATGTGGGACGGAGAAAAGCAGGGGACTGAAGCTTTCTTT CASSSPMWDGEKQGTEAFF
TRBJ2-1 TRBV11-3 TRBD1 . TGTGCCAGCAGTCCCGGGACAGGGGTGTTGGATGAGCAGTTCTTC CASSPGTGVLDEQFF
TRBJ2-3 TRBV7-8 TRBD1 . TGTGCCAGCAGCCCAAGGGGGGGACAGGGGTCTCCCGCAGATACGCAGTATTTT CASSPRGGQGSPADTQYF
TRBJ2-1 TRBV18 . . TGTGCCAGCTCACCACCGGTCAGGGCAGGTGAGCAGTTCTTC CASSPPVRAGEQFF
TRBJ2-1 TRBV2 . . TGTGCCAGCAGTGAAGCTCTGGGGGGTTCCTACAATGAGCAGTTCTTC CASSEALGGSYNEQFF
TRBJ2-1 TRBV9 . . TGTGCCAGCAGCGTAGGAATGACATACAATGAGCAGTTCTTC CASSVGMTYNEQFF
TRBJ2-7 TRBV5-1 . . TGCGCCAGCAGCTTGGGAATAGATAAGTGGTACGAGCAGTACTTC CASSLGIDKWYEQYF
TRBJ1-1 TRBV19 . . TGTGCCAGTAGGTTGACAGCGAACACTGAAGCTTTCTTT CASRLTANTEAFF
TRBJ1-1 TRBV5-1 . . TGCGCCAGCAGCCCGGGTGGGGGCCTCATGAACACTGAAGCTTTCTTT CASSPGGGLMNTEAFF
TRBJ2-2 TRBV27 TRBD1 . TGTGCCAGCAGTCGGTGGGACAGGGTGAACACCGGGGAGCTGTTTTTT CASSRWDRVNTGELFF
TRBJ2-7 TRBV7-9 . . TGTGCCAGCAGCTTAGATGGAGCCTCCTACGAGCAGTACTTC CASSLDGASYEQYF
TRBJ2-7 TRBV27 . . TGTGCCAGCAGTCTCGACAGCACCTACGAGCAGTACTTC CASSLDSTYEQYF
TRBJ2-7 TRBV9 . . TGTGCCAGCGGGGAGGGGGGACTCTACGAGCAGTACTTC CASGEGGLYEQYF
TRBJ1-3 TRBV9 TRBD1 . TGTGCCAGCAGCCCACGAACAGGGGTGAACACCATATATTTT CASSPRTGVNTIYF
TRBJ1-4 TRBV4-1 TRBD1 . TGCGCCAGCAGCCAAGAAGGGACAGATCTGTTTTTT CASSQEGTDLFF